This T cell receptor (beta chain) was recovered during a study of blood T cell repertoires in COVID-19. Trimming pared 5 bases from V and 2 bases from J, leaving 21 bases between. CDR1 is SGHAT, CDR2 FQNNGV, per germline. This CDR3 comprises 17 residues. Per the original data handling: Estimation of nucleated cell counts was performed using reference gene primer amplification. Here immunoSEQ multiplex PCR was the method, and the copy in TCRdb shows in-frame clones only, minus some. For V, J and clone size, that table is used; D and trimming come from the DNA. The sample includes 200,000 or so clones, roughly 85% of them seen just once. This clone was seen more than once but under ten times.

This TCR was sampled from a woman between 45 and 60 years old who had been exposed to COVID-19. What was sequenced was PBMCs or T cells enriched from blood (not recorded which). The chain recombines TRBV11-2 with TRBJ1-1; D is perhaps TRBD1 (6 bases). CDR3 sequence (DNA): TGTGCCAGCAGCCCTCGAATTCTAGACAGGACTAACACTGAAGCTTTCTTT. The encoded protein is CASSPRILDRTNTEAFF. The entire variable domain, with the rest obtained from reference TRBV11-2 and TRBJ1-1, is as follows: EAGVAQSPRYKIIEKRQSVAFWCNPISGHATLYWYQQILGQGPKLLIQFQNNGVVDDSQLPKDRFSAERLKGVDSTLKIQPAKLEDSAVYLCASSPRILDRTNTEAFFGQGTRLTVV.